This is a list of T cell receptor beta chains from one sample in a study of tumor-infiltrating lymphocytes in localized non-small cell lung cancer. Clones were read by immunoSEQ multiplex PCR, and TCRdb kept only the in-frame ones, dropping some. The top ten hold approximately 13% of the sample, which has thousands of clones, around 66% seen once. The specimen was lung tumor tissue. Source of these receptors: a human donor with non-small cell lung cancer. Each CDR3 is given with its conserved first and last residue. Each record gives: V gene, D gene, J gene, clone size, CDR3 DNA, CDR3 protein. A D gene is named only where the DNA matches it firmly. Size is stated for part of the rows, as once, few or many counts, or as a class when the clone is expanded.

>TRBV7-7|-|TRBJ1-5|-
TGTGCCAGCAGCTTGGGGGTCAATCAGCCCCAGCATTTT
CASSLGVNQPQHF
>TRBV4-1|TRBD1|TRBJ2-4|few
TGCGCCAGCAGCCAAGATCGGGACCAGGGGGTAACCAAAAACATTCAGTACTTC
CASSQDRDQGVTKNIQYF
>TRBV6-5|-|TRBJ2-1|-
TGTGCCAGCAGCCGGGCTAACGACAATGAGCAGTTCTTC
CASSRANDNEQFF
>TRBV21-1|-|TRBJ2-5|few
TGTGCCAGCAGCAAAGAATGGGAGACCCAGTACTTC
CASSKEWETQYF
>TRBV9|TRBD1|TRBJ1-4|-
TGTGCCAGCAGCGCGGCGGCCAGGGGGGGAGTGAGTGAAAAACTGTTTTTT
CASSAAARGGVSEKLFF
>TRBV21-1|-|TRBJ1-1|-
TGTGCCAGCAGCAAAGCTCCTTGTGGGGAGGGGACTGAAGCTTTCTTT
CASSKAPCGEGTEAFF
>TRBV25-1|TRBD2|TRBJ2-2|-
TGTGCCAGCAGTGCCCCCGAGCGGGGAAACACCGGGGAGCTGTTTTTT
CASSAPERGNTGELFF
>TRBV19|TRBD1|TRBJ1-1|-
TGTGCCAGTAGTACCGGGACAGGGGCGAACACTGAAGCTTTCTTT
CASSTGTGANTEAFF
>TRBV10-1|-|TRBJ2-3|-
TGCGCCAGCAGTGAGGGGCAGCTAGGGCGAGATACGCAGTATTTT
CASSEGQLGRDTQYF
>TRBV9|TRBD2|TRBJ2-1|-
TGTGCCAGCAGCGCCTCCGGGACTAGCGGGAGGGCCCTCTCCAATGAGCAGTTCTTC
CASSASGTSGRALSNEQFF
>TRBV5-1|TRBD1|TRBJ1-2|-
TGCGCCAGCAGCTCACAGGGGGCTAACTATGGCTACACCTTC
CASSSQGANYGYTF
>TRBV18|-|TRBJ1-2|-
TGTGCCAGCTCGCCGAGACAGGATGACTATGGCTACACCTTC
CASSPRQDDYGYTF
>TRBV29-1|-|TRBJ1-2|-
TGCAGCGTCCAACGCGGGCAGGGGAACTATGGCTACACCTTC
CSVQRGQGNYGYTF
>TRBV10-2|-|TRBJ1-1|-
TGCGCCAGCAGTGAGTCGAGGGGCGGGTTGCTAGCTGAAGCTTTCTTT
CASSESRGGLLAEAFF
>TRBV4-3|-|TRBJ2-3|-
TGCGCCAGCAGCCAGTCCTTCGGCACAGATACGCAGTATTTT
CASSQSFGTDTQYF
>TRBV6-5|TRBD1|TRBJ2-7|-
TGTGCCAGCAGTTACGGGACAGGGGGCAGCTCCTACGAGCAGTACTTC
CASSYGTGGSSYEQYF
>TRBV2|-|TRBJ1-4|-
TGTGCCAGCAGTGAATTCCTCACCGCAACTAATGAAAAACTGTTTTTT
CASSEFLTATNEKLFF
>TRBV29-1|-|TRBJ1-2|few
TGCAGCGTTAGTGGGTCGGACTATGGCTACACCTTC
CSVSGSDYGYTF
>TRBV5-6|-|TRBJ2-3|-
TGTGCCAGCAGCTTGGCCACGGGCGGGAGCACAGATACGCAGTATTTT
CASSLATGGSTDTQYF
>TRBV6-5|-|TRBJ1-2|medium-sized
TGTGCCAGCAGGGACAATAACTATGGCTACACCTTC
CASRDNNYGYTF
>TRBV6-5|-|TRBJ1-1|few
TGTGCCAGCAGTTACCGCCCTTTAGGCCTCACTGAAGCTTTCTTT
CASSYRPLGLTEAFF
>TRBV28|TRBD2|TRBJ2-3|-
TGTGCCAGCAGTTCCTCGGGGCGGGGGGCCAGCACAGATACGCAGTATTTT
CASSSSGRGASTDTQYF
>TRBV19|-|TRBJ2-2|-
TGTGCCAGTAGTACTACGGGGGCCCCCTGGTTTCGCACCGGGGAGCTGTTTTTT
CASSTTGAPWFRTGELFF
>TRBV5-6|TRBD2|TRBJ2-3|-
TGTGCCAGCAGCTTAAGCGGGACGGATACGCAGTATTTT
CASSLSGTDTQYF
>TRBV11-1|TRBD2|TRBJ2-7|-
TGTGCCAGCAGCTTACTAGCGGGGGGTATTGAGCAGTACTTC
CASSLLAGGIEQYF
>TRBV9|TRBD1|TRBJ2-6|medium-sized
TGTGCCAGCAGCCAACTGGGACAGGGAAATGGGGCCAACGTCCTGACTTTC
CASSQLGQGNGANVLTF
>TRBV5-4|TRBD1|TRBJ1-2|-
TGTGCCAGCAGCTTGGCGGGACAGACAGCTAACTATGGCTACACCTTC
CASSLAGQTANYGYTF
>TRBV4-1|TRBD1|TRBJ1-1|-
TGCGCCAGCAGCCAAGAGACCCAGGGGGCCACGAACACTGAAGCTTTCTTT
CASSQETQGATNTEAFF
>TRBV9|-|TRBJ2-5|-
TGTGCCAGCAGCACGGACTGGACAGCGCAAGAGACCCAGTACTTC
CASSTDWTAQETQYF
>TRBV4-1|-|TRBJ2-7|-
TGCGCCAGCAGCCAAGAGATTACAGGAAACTACGAGCAGTACTTC
CASSQEITGNYEQYF
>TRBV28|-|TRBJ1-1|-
TGTGCCAGCAGTCGGGACCCATTCTCCTTGATCCCTTTCTTT
CASSRDPFSLIPFF
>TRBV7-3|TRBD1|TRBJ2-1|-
TGTGCCAGCAGCCCGGGGGACAGGGAGCATGAGCAGTTCTTC
CASSPGDREHEQFF
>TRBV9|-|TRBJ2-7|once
TGTGTCAGCAGCGTCGCCACGGGAGAGGTCTACGAGCAGTACTTC
CVSSVATGEVYEQYF
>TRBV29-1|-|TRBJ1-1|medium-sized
TGCAGCGTTGAATTCAGGGAAAGGTTGAACACTGAAGCTTTCTTT
CSVEFRERLNTEAFF
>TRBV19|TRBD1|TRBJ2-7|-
TGTGCCAGTAGGAGAGGACAGGGGGACTCCTACGAGCAGTACTTC
CASRRGQGDSYEQYF
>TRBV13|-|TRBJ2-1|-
TGTGCCAGCAGCCAAAGACTGGGTTCCTACAATGAGCAGTTCTTC
CASSQRLGSYNEQFF
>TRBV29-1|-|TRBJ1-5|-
TGCAGCGCCCAGGACAGCAATCAGCCCCAGCATTTT
CSAQDSNQPQHF
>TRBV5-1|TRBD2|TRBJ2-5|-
TGCGCCAGCAGCCCTCAGGGACTAGCGGGAACTACTGGAGAGACCCAGTACTTC
CASSPQGLAGTTGETQYF
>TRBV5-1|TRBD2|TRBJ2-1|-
TGCGCCAGCAGCTTTATATCTAGCGGGGGGGCCCATGAGCAGTTCTTC
CASSFISSGGAHEQFF
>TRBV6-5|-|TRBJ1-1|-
TGTGCCAGCAGTTACTCGGACGGCGCGAACACTGAAGCTTTCTTT
CASSYSDGANTEAFF
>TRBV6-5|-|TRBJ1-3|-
TGTGCCAGCAGTTCGTTTCCCACTGGAAACACCATATATTTT
CASSSFPTGNTIYF
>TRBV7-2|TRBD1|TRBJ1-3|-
TGTGCCAGCAGCGGGGACAGGGCTGGAAACACCATATATTTT
CASSGDRAGNTIYF
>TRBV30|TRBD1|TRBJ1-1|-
TGTGCCTGGAGCCGACAGGGTACGGACACTGAAGCTTTCTTT
CAWSRQGTDTEAFF
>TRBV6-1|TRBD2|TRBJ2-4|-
TGTGCCAGCAGTGAAGGGGGGGGTCCCCAGTACTTC
CASSEGGGPQYF
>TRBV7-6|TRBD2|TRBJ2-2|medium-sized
TGTGCCAGCAGCCCCTACGGGAGGGCAAACACCGGGGAGCTGTTTTTT
CASSPYGRANTGELFF
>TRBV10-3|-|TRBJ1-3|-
TGTGCCATCGGGAAGAGTTCTGGAAACACCATATATTTT
CAIGKSSGNTIYF
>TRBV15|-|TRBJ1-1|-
TGTGCCACCAGCAGCCCTCCGGCACTTGAAGCTTTCTTT
CATSSPPALEAFF